Below, 19 T cell receptor delta chains from the same sample are listed, as sequenced in a study of γδ T cells in repeated Plasmodium falciparum infection. TCRdb made new clone calls on the multiplex PCR reads using CATT. The sample holds tens of thousands of delta-chain clones, 1.7% seen once. Bulk repertoires came from Vgamma9/Vdelta2+ or Vdelta2-negative gammadelta T cells flow-sorted from PBMC. The sample taken for sequencing was gamma-delta T cells from blood. The receptor set was obtained from a pool of human donors (malaria-infected and uninfected, not separated).

This clone occurred many times. For this DNA, TCRdb reports the protein of a much larger clone, which diverges at residue 17, most likely from a read error; the protein presented here is translated directly from the DNA. The rearrangement joins TRDV1 to TRDJ1, with D tentatively TRDD3 (5 bases). Looked up from germline, CDR1 is TSWWSYY and CDR2 is QGS. This CDR3 contains 19 residues. The CDR3 bases are TGTGCTCTTGGGGAGCCGCCGGGGGTTATCCCCCAGTACGCCGATAAACCCATCTTT. Amino acids: CALGEPPGVIPQYADKPIF.

The table lists this clone with a few counts. TCRdb's protein for this DNA is that of a much larger clone and differs from the translation at residue 3, likely a read error; the protein shown is the DNA translation. The chain couples TRDV2 to TRDJ3; TRDD3 aligns across 10 bases. The J gene is not listed in TCRdb, so it was assigned here from a DNA match to germline. From germline, CDR1 is GEAIGNYY and CDR2 EKD. The CDR3 runs 21 residues. The CDR3 sequence is CAGDTGGLLGDRAWDTRQMFF. As DNA, the CDR3 is TGTGCCGGTGACACCGGCGGGCTACTGGGGGATCGCGCCTGGGACACCCGACAGATGTTTTTC.

Of note for this clone: The TCRdb protein, from a much larger clone, departs from this DNA's translation at residue 8, likely by read error; the protein shown derives from the DNA. This chain connects TRDV1 to TRDJ1, with 9 bases fitting TRDD3. Here the J gene was assigned by germline matching of the DNA, as TCRdb has none. The germline V gene has CDR1 TSWWSYY and CDR2 QGS. The V and J ends lost 4 bases and 7 bases, in that order; junction bases with no gene match: 28. The CDR3 length is 21 residues. Written as DNA, the CDR3 is TGTGCTCTTGGGGGCTGTTCCCACCCGTCCGTGATACTGGGGGACCGGCTTAAACTCATCTTT. Encoded protein: CALGGCSHPSVILGDRLKLIF.

This clone was counted only a few times. This likely reflects a read error, since a far larger clone is one base away. This CDR3 is also generated by other DNA sequences in the sample. This chain links TRDV2 with TRDJ3; 9 bases align to TRDD3. This CDR3 has 18 residues. CDR1 is GEAIGNYY, CDR2 EKD, per germline. The CDR3 DNA reads TGTGCCTGCGACAGACTGGGGGACCTCTCCTGGGACACCCGACAGATGTTTTTC. The encoded protein is CACDRLGDLSWDTRQMFF.

This clone was observed a handful of times. A read error likely explains why the TCRdb protein, taken from a much larger clone, differs from this DNA's translation at residue 14; the protein shown is translated from the DNA. This sequence joins TRDV2 and TRDJ3, with D tentatively TRDD3 (5 bases). This CDR3 has 16 residues. Germline V lookup: CDR1 GEAIGNYY, CDR2 EKD. The CDR3 reads CACDTWGPWDTRQVFF. The CDR3 DNA follows: TGTGCCTGTGACACCTGGGGTCCCTGGGACACCCGACAGGTGTTTTTC.

As concerns this clone: A far larger clone lies a single base away; this is likely a read error. At the DNA level, this CDR3 is encoded by other sequences in the same sample as well. This chain connects TRDV1 to TRDJ1, with TRDD3 identical over 9 bases. The CDR3 extends over 18 amino acids. Germline assignment: CDR1 TSWWSYY and CDR2 QGS. The CDR3 DNA follows: TGTGCTCTTGGGGAAGTGGCGCCCCTCACTCTACTGGGGGAGAAACTCATCTTC. This encodes CALGEVAPLTLLGEKLIF.

Notes on this clone: This likely traces to a read error, being one base from a far larger clone. The sample carries other DNA sequences with the same CDR3. This chain joins TRDV1 and TRDJ1, with 8 bases identical to TRDD3. Because TCRdb records no J gene, it was assigned here through a match of the DNA to germline. With 5 bases clipped from V and 9 bases from J, the junction kept 20 bases outside the gene matches. This CDR3 spans 17 amino acids. Germline V CDR1 and CDR2: TSWWSYY, QGS. This CDR3 is CALGNHSCYWGVRQLIF. Written as DNA, the CDR3 is TGTGCTCTTGGGAATCATTCTTGTTACTGGGGGGTGCGGCAACTCATCTTT.

Of note for this clone: The TCRdb record carries a much larger clone's protein, which differs from this DNA's translation at residue 5; a read error is the likely cause, and the protein listed here is the DNA translation. This chain joins TRDV2 and TRDJ1; the match to TRDD3 covers 12 bases. The J gene is not listed in TCRdb, so it was assigned here from a DNA match to germline. J lost 0 bases, V lost 3 bases, and 13 bases had no gene match. Germline lookup yields CDR1 GEAIGNYY and CDR2 EKD. The CDR3 extends over 19 amino acids. The DNA of the CDR3 is TGTGCCTGTGACGCGGGGTACTGGGGGATACCCCAGTACACCGATAAACTCATCTTT. It encodes CACDAGYWGIPQYTDKLIF.

This clone was detected ten times or more. The CDR3 spells CALGELQEIVWGDLGLIF. The CDR3 DNA sequence: TGTGCTCTTGGGGAACTACAGGAGATAGTCTGGGGAGATTTAGGACTCATCTTT. This chain connects TRDV1 to TRDJ1; maybe TRDD3 (6 bases). Germline CDR1 is TSWWSYY and CDR2 is QGS. Trimming stripped 0 bases from V and 10 bases from J, with 27 bases between. The CDR3 loop spans 18 amino acids.

This clone was observed at least ten times. This rearrangement joins TRDV1 to TRDJ1, with 10 bases that match TRDD3. The CDR3 runs to 18 residues. The ends lost 3 bases at V and 0 bases at J; junction bases unmatched: 10. The germline CDR1 and CDR2 sequences are TSWWSYY and QGS. The CDR3 sequence: CALGDPWGILPYTDKLIF. The CDR3 nucleotides are TGTGCTCTTGGGGACCCATGGGGGATACTCCCGTACACCGATAAACTCATCTTT.

Comment on this clone: A much larger clonotype is one base distant, so this may be a read error. The identical CDR3 is also encoded by other nucleotide sequences in the sample. The chain joins TRDV1 to TRDJ1; D is possibly TRDD3 (5 bases). The germline V gene has CDR1 TSWWSYY and CDR2 QGS. Trimming shortened V by 1 base and J by 0 bases, and 27 bases separated the two germline ends. The CDR3 covers 21 residues. Here the CDR3 DNA reads TGTGCTCTTGGGGAACGCGCGAATCGCGGGGGGTACTGTACGTACACCGATAAACTCATCTTT. Encoded protein: CALGERANRGGYCTYTDKLIF.

This clone was seen ten or more times. TCRdb records a much larger clone's protein for this DNA, with a difference at residue 17 that likely arises from a read error; the protein given is the translation of the DNA. The chain links TRDV1 to TRDJ1, with TRDD3 matching 13 bases. The J gene was missing in TCRdb and was found by matching the end of the DNA to germline. The CDR3 covers 25 residues. CDR1 is TSWWSYY and CDR2 is QGS in the germline V gene. With 5 bases clipped from V and 0 bases from J, the junction kept 30 bases outside the gene matches. The DNA of the CDR3 is TGTGCTCTTGGGCCGCCTTCCTACGCCGTACTGGGGGATACGCGCAAGCACTTGTACACCGATAAACTCATCTTT. It yields the protein CALGPPSYAVLGDTRKHLYTDKLIF.

The table lists this clone with many counts. The protein given by TCRdb reflects a much larger clone and differs at residue 12 from this DNA's translation, likely from a read error; the protein shown is the DNA's translation. This CDR3 is CALGELDLLWGTVPPLSTDKLIF. The DNA for the CDR3 is TGTGCTCTTGGGGAACTTGACCTACTCTGGGGGACCGTACCTCCTTTGTCCACCGATAAACTCATCTTT. V usage is TRDV1 and J usage is TRDJ1, with 8 nucleotides matching TRDD3. Germline CDR1 TSWWSYY, CDR2 QGS. The CDR3 is 23 residues long. Trimming took 0 bases from V and 1 from J; bases not matched to a gene: 25.

This clone appeared a few times. A much larger clone differs by one base, so this may be a read error. Other DNA sequences within the sample encode an identical CDR3. For the V gene the call is TRDV1; the J gene has no call; TRDD3, the table's D call, was not compared with the DNA. The CDR3 length is 26 residues. CDR1 TSWWSYY and CDR2 QGS come from the germline V gene. The CDR3 bases are TGTGCTCTTGGGGAACGGTACCCGCTCTACGCTGTTGTTGCTGGGGGATATTTCGGACGTAGCCTGAAACTCATCTTC. Translation gives CALGERYPLYAVVAGGYFGRSLKLIF.

This clone was counted only a few times. TCRdb records a much larger clone's protein for this DNA, with a difference at residue 19 that likely arises from a read error; the protein given is the translation of the DNA. The chain recombines TRDV1 with TRDJ1; tentatively, D is TRDD3 (6 bases). No J segment appears in TCRdb, so it was assigned here by matching the sequence to germline. The CDR3 is 22 amino acids. Germline V gene data show CDR1 as TSWWSYY and CDR2 as QGS. CDR3 DNA: TGTGCTCTTGGGGAACTGTACCGACTCGGGATAAGGACAGTTGACGGCACCGATAGACTCATCTTT. This encodes CALGELYRLGIRTVDGTDRLIF.

This clone has just a few counts. The amino acid sequence in TCRdb belongs to a much larger clone and departs from this DNA's translation at residue 12, likely a sequencing read error; the sequence shown is translated from the DNA. The V call is TRDV1, the J call TRDJ1; TRDD3 matches 11 bases. TCRdb offers no J gene call, so here the DNA was matched to germline to obtain one. This CDR3 spans 23 amino acids. CDR1 is TSWWSYY, CDR2 QGS, per germline. With V trimmed by 2 bases and J by 0 bases, 23 bases remained unmatched. CDR3 nucleotides: TGTGCTCTTGGGGAATTAGAAGGACCCGTGAACGCACTGGGGGATAAAGACACCGATAAACTCATCTTT. It yields the protein CALGELEGPVNALGDKDTDKLIF.

This clone was seen a handful of times. TCRdb attributes to this sequence the protein of a much larger clone, which differs from the DNA translation at residue 15; a read error is likely, and the protein displayed is translated from the DNA. The chain combines TRDV1 with TRDJ1; 11 positions agree with TRDD3. The J gene, missing from TCRdb, was assigned here through DNA to germline matching. The germline CDR1 and CDR2 sequences are TSWWSYY and QGS. This CDR3 is built from 19 residues. The CDR3 sequence is CALGELRPTWGIRTGKLIF. The CDR3 nucleotides are TGTGCTCTTGGGGAACTCCGTCCTACATGGGGGATACGCACCGGTAAACTCATCTTT.

Of note for this clone: The protein recorded in TCRdb matches a much larger clone and deviates from this DNA's translation at residue 6, suggesting a read error; the protein here is obtained by translating the DNA. The rearrangement uses TRDV1 and TRDJ1, with D perhaps assigned TRDD2 or TRDD3 (8 bases each). TCRdb offers no J gene call, so here the DNA was matched to germline to obtain one. This CDR3 region has 20 residues. The germline V gene encodes CDR1 TSWWSYY and CDR2 QGS. Trimming removed 4 bases from V and 2 bases from J, with 29 bases in between. CDR3 loop: CALGVPLPTGGISYTDKLIF. The CDR3 DNA reads TGTGCTCTTGGGGTCCCACTTCCTACAGGGGGGATATCGTATACCGATAAACTCATCTTT.

This clone was counted between two and nine times. The amino acid sequence in TCRdb belongs to a much larger clone and departs from this DNA's translation at residue 5, likely a sequencing read error; the sequence shown is translated from the DNA. The J gene is TRDJ1, the V gene TRDV1; possible D gene TRDD3, 9 bases. In the absence of a J gene in TCRdb, the DNA was matched to germline to assign it here. CDR3 length: 23 amino acids. Trimming stripped 1 base from V and 0 bases from J, with 33 bases between. The germline CDR1 and CDR2 sequences are TSWWSYY and QGS. The CDR3 protein is CALGEPSSYRGYATLGYTDKLIF. CDR3 DNA sequence: TGTGCTCTTGGGGAACCCTCTTCCTACAGGGGATACGCCACACTCGGGTACACCGATAAACTCATCTTT.